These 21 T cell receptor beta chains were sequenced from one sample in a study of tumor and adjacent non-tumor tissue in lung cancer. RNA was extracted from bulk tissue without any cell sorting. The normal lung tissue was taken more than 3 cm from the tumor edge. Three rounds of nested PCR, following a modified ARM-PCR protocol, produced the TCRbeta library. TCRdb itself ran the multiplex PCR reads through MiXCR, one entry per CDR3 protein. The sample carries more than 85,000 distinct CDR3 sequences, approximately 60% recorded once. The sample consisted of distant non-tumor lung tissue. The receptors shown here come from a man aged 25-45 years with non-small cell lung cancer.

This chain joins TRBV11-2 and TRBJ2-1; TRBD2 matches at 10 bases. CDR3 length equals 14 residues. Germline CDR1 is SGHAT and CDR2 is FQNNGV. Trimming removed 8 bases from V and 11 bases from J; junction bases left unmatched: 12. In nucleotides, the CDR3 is TGTGCCAGCGCTAGCGGGGGACCCTACGATAAGCAGTTCTTC. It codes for CASASGGPYDKQFF.

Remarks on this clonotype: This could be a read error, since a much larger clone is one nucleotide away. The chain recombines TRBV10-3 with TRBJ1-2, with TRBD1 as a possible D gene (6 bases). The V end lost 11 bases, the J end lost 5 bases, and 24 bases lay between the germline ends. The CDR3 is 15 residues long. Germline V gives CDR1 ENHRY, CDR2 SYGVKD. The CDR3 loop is CALRIGGGRRYGYTF. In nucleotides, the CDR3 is TGTGCCCTTCGCATAGGCGGGGGGCGAAGGTATGGCTACACCTTC.

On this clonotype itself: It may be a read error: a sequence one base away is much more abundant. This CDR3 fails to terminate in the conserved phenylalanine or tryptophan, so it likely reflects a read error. CDR3 DNA sequence: TGTGCCAGCAGTTACTCGCCTAGCGGAGCTTTGAATGAGCAGTTCATC. Protein product: CASSYSPSGALNEQFI. The chain is built from TRBV6-5 and TRBJ2-1, with 7 bases lining up with TRBD2. Trimming took 0 bases from V and 7 from J; bases not matched to a gene: 9. The CDR3 loop spans 16 amino acids. CDR1 and CDR2 (germline): MNHEY, SVGAGI.

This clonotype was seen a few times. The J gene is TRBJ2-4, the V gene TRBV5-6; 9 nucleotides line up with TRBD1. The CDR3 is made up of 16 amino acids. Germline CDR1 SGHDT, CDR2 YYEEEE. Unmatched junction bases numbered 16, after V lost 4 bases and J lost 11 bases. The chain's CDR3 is CASSHKIWDRVGVQYF. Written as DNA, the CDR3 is TGTGCCAGCAGCCACAAAATATGGGACAGGGTTGGCGTTCAGTACTTC.

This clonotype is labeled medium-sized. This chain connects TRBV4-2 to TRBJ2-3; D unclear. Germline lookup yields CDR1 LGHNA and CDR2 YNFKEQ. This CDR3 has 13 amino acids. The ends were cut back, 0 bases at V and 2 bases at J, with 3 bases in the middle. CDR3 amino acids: CASSQDDTDTQYF. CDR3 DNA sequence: TGTGCCAGCAGCCAAGATGACACAGATACGCAGTATTTT.

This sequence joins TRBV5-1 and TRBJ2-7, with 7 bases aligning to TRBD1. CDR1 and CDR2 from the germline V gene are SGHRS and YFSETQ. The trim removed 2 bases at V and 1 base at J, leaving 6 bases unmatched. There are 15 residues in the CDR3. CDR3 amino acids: CASSFQAGGSYEQYF. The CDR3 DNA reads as TGCGCCAGCAGCTTTCAGGCAGGGGGTTCCTACGAGCAGTACTTC.

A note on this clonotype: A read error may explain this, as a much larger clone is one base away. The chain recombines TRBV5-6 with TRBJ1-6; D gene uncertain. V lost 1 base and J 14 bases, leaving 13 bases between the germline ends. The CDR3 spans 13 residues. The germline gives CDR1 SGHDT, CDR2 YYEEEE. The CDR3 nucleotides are TGTGCCAGCAGCTTGAGCGGGAACTCAGCCCTCCACTTT. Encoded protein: CASSLSGNSALHF.

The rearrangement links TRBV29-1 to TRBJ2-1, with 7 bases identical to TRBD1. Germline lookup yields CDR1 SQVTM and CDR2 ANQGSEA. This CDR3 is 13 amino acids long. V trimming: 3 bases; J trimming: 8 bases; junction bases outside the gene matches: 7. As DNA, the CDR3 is TGCAGCGTTGAGGGGACAGTATACGATGAGCAGTTCTTC. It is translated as CSVEGTVYDEQFF.

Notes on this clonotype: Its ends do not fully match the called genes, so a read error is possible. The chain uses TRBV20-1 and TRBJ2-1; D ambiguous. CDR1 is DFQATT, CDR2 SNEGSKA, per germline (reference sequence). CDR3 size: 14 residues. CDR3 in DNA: TGCATTGCTAGAGATTGGCGGAGCTATAATGAGCAGTTCTTC. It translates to CIARDWRSYNEQFF.

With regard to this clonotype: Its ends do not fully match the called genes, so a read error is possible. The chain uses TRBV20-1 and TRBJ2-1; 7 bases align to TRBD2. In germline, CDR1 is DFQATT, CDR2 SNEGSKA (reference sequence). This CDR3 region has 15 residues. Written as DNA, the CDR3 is TGCAGTGCTAGAGCGGGGAGCGGGGACTACAATGAGCAGTCCTTC. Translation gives CSARAGSGDYNEQSF.

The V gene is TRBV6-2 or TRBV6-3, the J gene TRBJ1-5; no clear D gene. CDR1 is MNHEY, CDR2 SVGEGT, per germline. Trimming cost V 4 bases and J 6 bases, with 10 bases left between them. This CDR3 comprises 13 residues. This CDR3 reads CASSWRETQPQHF. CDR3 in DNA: TGTGCCAGCAGTTGGAGGGAGACTCAGCCCCAGCATTTT.

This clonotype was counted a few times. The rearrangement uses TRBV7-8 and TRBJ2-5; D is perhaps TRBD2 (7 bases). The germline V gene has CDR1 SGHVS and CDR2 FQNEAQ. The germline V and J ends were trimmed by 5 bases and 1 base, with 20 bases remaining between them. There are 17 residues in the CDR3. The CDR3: CASSLDKRGGRQETQYF. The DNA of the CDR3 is TGTGCCAGCAGCCTTGACAAGAGGGGGGGGCGCCAAGAGACCCAGTACTTC.

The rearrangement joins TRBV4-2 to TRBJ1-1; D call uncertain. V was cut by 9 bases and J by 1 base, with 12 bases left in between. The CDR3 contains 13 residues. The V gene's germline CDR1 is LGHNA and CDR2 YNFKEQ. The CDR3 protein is CARRRSENTEAFF. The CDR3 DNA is TGTGCCAGAAGGCGAAGCGAGAACACTGAAGCTTTCTTT.

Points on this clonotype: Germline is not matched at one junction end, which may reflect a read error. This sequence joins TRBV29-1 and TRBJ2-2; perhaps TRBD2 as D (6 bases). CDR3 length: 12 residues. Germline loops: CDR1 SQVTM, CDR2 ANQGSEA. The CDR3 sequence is CSAGDRARELSF. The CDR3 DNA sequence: TGCAGTGCCGGAGATAGGGCCCGGGAGCTGTCTTTT.

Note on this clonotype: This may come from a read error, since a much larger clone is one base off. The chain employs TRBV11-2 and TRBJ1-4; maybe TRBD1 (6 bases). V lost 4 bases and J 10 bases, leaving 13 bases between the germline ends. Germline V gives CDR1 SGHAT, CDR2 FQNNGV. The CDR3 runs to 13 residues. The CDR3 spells CASSSDRRGKLFF. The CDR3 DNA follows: TGTGCCAGCAGCTCCGACAGGAGGGGAAAACTGTTTTTT.

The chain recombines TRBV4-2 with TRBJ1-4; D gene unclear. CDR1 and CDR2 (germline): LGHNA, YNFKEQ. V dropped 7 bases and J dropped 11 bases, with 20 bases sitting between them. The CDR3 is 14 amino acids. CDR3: CASNKVGEGRKLFF. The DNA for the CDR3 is TGTGCCAGCAACAAAGTCGGGGAAGGCAGGAAACTGTTTTTT.

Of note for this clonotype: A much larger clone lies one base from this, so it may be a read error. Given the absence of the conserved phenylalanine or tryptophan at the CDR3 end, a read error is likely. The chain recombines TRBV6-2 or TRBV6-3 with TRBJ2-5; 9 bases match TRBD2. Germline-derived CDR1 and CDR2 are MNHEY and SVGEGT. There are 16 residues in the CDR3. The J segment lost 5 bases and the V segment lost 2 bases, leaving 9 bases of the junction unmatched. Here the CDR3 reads CASSYGGGVSSETQYY. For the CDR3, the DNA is TGTGCCAGCAGTTACGGCGGGGGGGTATCATCGGAGACCCAGTACTAC.

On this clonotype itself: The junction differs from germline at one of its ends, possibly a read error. The CDR3 region is CASSLGTGRVEQFF. In DNA, the CDR3 is TGCGCCAGCAGCCTGGGGACGGGCAGGGTTGAGCAGTTCTTC. The chain carries TRBV11-1 and TRBJ2-1, with D possibly being TRBD1 or TRBD2 (5 bases each). The germline V gene encodes CDR1 SGHAT and CDR2 FQDESV (reference sequence). CDR3 length equals 14 residues.

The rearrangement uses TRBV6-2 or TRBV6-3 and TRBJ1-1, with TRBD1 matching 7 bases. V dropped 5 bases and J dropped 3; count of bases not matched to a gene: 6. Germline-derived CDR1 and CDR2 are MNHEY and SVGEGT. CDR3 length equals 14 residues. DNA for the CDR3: TGTGCCAGCAGTGAACCCAGGGGGTACACTGAAGCTTTCTTT. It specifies CASSEPRGYTEAFF.

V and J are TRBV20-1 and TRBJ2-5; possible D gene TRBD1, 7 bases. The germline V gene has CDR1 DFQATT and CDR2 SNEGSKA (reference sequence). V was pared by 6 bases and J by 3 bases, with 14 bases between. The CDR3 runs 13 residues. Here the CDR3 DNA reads TGCAGTGCCTCCCAGGGGGGTAAAGAGACCCAGTACTTC. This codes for CSASQGGKETQYF.

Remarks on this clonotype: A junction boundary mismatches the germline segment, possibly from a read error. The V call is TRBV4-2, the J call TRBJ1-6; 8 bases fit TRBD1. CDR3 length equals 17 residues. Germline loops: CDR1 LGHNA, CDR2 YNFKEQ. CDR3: CASSHETSTGGAAPLHF. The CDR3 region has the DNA TGTGCCAGCAGCCATGAGACCTCAACAGGGGGTGCGGCACCCCTCCACTTC.